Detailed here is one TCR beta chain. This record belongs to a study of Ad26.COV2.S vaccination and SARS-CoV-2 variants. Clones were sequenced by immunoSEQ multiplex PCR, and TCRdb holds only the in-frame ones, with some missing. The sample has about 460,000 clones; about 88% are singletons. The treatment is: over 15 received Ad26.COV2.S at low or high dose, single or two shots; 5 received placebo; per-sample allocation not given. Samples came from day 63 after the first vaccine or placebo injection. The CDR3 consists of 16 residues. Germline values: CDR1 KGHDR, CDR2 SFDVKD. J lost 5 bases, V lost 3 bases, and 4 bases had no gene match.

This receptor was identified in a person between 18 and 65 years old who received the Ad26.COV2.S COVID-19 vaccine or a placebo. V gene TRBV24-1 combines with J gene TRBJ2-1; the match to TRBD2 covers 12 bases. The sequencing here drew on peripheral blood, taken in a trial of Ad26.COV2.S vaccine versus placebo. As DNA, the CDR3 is TGTGCCACCAGTGATGACACTAGCGGGGGGAACAATGAGCAGTTCTTC. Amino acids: CATSDDTSGGNNEQFF.